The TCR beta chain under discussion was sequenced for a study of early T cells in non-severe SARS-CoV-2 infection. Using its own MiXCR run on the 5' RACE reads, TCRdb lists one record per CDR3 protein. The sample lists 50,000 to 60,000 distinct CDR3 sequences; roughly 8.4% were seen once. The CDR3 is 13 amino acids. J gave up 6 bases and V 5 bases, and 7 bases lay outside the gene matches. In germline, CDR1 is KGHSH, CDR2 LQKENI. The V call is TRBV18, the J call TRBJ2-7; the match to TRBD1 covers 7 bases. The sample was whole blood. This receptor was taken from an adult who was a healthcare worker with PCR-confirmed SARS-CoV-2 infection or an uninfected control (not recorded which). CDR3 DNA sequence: TGTGCCAGCTCAGTGACAGGGCCCGGCGAGCAGTACTTC. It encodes CASSVTGPGEQYF.